Detailed here is one T cell receptor beta chain. One heparinised draw of blood, averaging roughly 0.12 L, came from each donor. This sample was taken from a study of beta chain features in type 1 diabetes. The investigators reverse transcribed all of the isolated RNA, so they sequenced expressed TCRB transcripts. Approximately 3.9 million reads per sample were averaged for naive, central memory and regulatory samples. Measured with immunoSEQ multiplex PCR; TCRdb has only the in-frame clones, and not every one. The table records more than 130,000 clones, about 7% of them present only once. This CDR3 region has 15 residues. V shed 3 bases and J 0 bases; nucleotides not matched to a gene: 4. CDR1 is MNHNS, CDR2 SASEGT, per germline.

The J gene is TRBJ1-2, the V gene TRBV6-1, with 7 nucleotides matching TRBD1. Sequenced sample: central memory CD4+ T cells from blood. The sequence was obtained from a woman aged 25-40 years in good health. The DNA of the CDR3 is TGTGCCAGCAGTGATATCGGACAGGCTAACTATGGCTACACCTTC. Translating it yields CASSDIGQANYGYTF.